This T cell receptor (beta chain) originates from a study of CD8+ T cells in alopecia areata. Looking at the study overall: For the treated group, dosing was oral tofacitinib at 5 to 10 mg twice daily. Study findings and constraints: For lesional scalp, especially alopecia totalis/universalis, clonality was higher than in normal scalp.

Patients with alopecia areata provided lesional scalp punch biopsies as well as peripheral blood. CDR1 is LGHNA, CDR2 YNFKEQ, per germline. The J segment lost 5 bases and the V segment lost 6 bases, leaving 10 bases of the junction unmatched. There are 15 residues in the CDR3. Concerning this clone: Its antigen is currently unknown.

Isolated RNA was reverse transcribed into cDNA used as the sequencing template. Assay: immunoSEQ multiplex PCR; the TCRdb copy retains only in-frame clones and omits some. The sample has more than 95,000 clones; 35% to 45% are singletons. This TCR was sampled from a human donor with alopecia areata. The chain recombines TRBV4-2 with TRBJ2-5; 9 positions agree with TRBD2. Material: CD4+ T cells sorted from blood. The CDR3 loop reads CASSQSGRMGETQYF. DNA for the CDR3: TGTGCCAGCAGTCAAAGCGGGAGGATGGGGGAGACCCAGTACTTC.